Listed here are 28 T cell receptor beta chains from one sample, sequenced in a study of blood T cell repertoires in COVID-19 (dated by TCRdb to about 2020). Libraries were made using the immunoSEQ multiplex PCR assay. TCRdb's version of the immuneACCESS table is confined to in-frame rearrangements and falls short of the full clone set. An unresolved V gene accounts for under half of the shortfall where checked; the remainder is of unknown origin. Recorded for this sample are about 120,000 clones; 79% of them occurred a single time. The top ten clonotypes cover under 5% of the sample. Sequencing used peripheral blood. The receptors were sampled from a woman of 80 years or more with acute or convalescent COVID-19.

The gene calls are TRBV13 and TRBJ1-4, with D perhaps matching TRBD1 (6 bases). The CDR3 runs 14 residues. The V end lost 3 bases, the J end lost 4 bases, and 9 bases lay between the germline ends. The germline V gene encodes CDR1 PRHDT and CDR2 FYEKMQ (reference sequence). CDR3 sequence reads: CASSFGQYNEKLFF. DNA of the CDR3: TGTGCCAGCAGCTTCGGACAGTATAATGAAAAACTGTTTTTT.

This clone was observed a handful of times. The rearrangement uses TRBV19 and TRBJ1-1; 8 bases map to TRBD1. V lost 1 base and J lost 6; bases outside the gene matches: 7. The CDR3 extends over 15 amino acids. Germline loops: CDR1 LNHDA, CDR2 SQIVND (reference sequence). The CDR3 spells CASSIGGQGRPEAFF. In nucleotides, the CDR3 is TGTGCCAGTAGTATAGGAGGACAGGGTCGGCCTGAAGCTTTCTTT.

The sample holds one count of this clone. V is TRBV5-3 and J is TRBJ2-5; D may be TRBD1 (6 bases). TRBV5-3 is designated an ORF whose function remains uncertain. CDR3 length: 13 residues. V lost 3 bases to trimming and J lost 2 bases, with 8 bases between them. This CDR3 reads CARSYGQQETQYF. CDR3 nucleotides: TGTGCCAGAAGCTACGGACAGCAAGAGACCCAGTACTTC.

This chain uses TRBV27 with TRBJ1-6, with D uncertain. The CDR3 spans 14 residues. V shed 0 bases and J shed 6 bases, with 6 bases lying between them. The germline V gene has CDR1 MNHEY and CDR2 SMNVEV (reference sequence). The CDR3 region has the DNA TGTGCCAGCAGTTTATCACAGAGTAATTCACCCCTCCACTTT. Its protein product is CASSLSQSNSPLHF.

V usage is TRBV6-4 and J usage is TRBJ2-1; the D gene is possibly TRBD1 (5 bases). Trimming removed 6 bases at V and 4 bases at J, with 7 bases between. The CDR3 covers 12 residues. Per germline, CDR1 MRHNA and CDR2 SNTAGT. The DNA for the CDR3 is TGTGCCAGCAGGACAGATTACAATGAGCAGTTCTTC. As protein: CASRTDYNEQFF.

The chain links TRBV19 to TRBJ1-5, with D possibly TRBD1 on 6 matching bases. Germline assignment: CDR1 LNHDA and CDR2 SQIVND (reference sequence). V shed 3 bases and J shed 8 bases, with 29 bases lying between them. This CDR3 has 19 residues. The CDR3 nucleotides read TGTGCCAGTAGTATGTCCTACGGGACATCATCAACCCTAGGGGAGCCCCAGCATTTT. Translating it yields CASSMSYGTSSTLGEPQHF.

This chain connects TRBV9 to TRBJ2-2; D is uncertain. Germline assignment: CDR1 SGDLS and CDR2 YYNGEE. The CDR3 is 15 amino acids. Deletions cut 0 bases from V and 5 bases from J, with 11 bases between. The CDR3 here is CASSVGPAGTGELFF. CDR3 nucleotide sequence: TGTGCCAGCAGCGTAGGGCCTGCAGGTACCGGGGAGCTGTTTTTT.

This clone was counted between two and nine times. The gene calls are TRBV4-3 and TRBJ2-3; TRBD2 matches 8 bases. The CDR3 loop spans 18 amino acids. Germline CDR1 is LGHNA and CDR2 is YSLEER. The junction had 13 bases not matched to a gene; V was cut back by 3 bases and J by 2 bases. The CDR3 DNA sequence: TGCGCCAGCAGCCAGACGGAGCGGGGGAGCCCCCACACAGATACGCAGTATTTT. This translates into CASSQTERGSPHTDTQYF.

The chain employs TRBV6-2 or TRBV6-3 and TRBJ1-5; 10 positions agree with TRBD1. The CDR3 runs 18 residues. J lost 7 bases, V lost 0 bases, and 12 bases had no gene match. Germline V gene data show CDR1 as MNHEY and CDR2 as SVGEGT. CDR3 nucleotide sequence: TGTGCCAGCAGTTACTCGATTAGGACAGGGGGAATAAGCCAGCCCCAGCATTTT. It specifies CASSYSIRTGGISQPQHF.

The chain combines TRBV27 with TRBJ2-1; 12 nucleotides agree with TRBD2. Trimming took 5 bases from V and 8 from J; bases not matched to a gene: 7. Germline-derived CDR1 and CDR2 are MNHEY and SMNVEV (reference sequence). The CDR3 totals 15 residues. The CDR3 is CASSPRLAGVHEQFF. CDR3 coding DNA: TGTGCCAGCAGTCCACGACTAGCGGGAGTGCATGAGCAGTTCTTC.

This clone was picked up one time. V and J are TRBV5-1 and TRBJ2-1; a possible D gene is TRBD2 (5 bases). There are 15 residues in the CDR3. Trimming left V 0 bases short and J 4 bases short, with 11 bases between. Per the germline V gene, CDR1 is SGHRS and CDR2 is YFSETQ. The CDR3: CASSLGEGSYNEQFF. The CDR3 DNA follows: TGCGCCAGCAGCTTGGGCGAGGGCTCTTACAATGAGCAGTTCTTC.

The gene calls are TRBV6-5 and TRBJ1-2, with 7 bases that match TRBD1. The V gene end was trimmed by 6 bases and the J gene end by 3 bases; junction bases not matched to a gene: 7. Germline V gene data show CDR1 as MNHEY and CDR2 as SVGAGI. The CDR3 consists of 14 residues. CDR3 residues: CASRRPGQDYGYTF. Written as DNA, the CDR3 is TGTGCCAGCAGAAGACCCGGACAGGACTATGGCTACACCTTC.

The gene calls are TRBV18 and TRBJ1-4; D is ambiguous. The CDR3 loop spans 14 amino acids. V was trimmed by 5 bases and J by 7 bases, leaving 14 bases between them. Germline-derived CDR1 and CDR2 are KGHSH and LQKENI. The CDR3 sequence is CASSVGSGGEKLFF. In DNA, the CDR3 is TGTGCCAGCTCAGTGGGGAGCGGAGGTGAAAAACTGTTTTTT.

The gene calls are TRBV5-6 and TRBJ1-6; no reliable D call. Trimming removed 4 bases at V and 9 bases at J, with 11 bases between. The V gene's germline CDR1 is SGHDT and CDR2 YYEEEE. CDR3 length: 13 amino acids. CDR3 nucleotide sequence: TGTGCCAGCAGCCTAGGCGGAATTTCACCCCTCCACTTT. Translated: CASSLGGISPLHF. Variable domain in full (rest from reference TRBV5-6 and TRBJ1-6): DAGVTQSPTHLIKTRGQQVTLRCSPKSGHDTVSWYQQALGQGPQFIFQYYEEEERQRGNFPDRFSGHQFPNYSSELNVNALLLGDSALYLCASSLGGISPLHFGNGTRLTVT.

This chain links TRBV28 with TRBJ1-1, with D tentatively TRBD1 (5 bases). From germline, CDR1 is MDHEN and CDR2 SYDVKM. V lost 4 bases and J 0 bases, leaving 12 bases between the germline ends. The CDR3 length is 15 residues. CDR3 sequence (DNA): TGTGCCAGCAGTTCATGGGGGAGGATGAACACTGAAGCTTTCTTT. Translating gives CASSSWGRMNTEAFF.

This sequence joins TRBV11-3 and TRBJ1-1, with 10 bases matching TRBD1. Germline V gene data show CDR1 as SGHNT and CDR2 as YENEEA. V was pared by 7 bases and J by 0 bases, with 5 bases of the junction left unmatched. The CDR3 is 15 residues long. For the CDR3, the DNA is TGTGCCAGCAACTGGACAGGGGGTATGAACACTGAAGCTTTCTTT. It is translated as CASNWTGGMNTEAFF.

CDR3 DNA sequence: TGTGCCAGCAGTCCGGCGGGATACGAGCAGTACTTC. This translates into CASSPAGYEQYF. The chain employs TRBV6-5 and TRBJ2-7; the D gene is possibly TRBD2 (6 bases). There are 12 residues in the CDR3. Germline CDR1 MNHEY, CDR2 SVGAGI. V was clipped by 5 bases and J by 4 bases, with 9 bases between them.

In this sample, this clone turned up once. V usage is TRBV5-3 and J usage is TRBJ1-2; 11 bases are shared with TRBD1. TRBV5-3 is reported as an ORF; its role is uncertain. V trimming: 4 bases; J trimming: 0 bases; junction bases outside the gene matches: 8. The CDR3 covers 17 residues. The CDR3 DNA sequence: TGTGCCAGAAGCCCCCGGACAGGGGGCGTCGCTAACTATGGCTACACCTTC. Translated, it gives CARSPRTGGVANYGYTF.

CDR3 sequence: CAWGTGVEETQYF. CDR3 in DNA: TGTGCCTGGGGGACAGGGGTCGAAGAGACCCAGTACTTC. This rearrangement joins TRBV30 to TRBJ2-5; 10 bases agree with TRBD1. The CDR3 is 13 amino acids. Germline trimming cut 5 bases from V and 3 bases from J; bases unmatched to any gene: 3. The germline V gene has CDR1 GTSNPN and CDR2 SVGIG (reference sequence).

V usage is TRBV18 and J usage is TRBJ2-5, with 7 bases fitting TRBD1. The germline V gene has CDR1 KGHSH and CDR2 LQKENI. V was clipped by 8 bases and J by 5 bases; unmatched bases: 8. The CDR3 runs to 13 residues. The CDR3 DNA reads TGTGCCAGCCACGACAGGGTAGTGGAGACCCAGTACTTC. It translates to CASHDRVVETQYF.

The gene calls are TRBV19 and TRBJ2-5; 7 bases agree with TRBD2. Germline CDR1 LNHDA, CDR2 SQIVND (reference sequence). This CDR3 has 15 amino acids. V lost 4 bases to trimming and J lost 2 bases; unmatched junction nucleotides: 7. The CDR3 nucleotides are TGTGCCAGTAGTAACCAGGGACTACCACAAGAGACCCAGTACTTC. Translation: CASSNQGLPQETQYF.

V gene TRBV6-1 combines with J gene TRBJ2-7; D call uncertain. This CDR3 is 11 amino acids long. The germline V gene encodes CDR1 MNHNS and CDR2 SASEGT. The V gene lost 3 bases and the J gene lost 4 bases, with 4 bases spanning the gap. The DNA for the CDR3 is TGTGCCAGCAGTGACCAATACGAGCAGTACTTC. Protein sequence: CASSDQYEQYF.

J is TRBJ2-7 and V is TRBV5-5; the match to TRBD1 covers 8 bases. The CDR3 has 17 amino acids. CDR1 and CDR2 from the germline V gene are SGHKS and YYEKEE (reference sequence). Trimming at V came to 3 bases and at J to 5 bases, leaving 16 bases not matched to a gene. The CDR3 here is CASSSSPGQEVTDEQYF. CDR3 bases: TGTGCCAGCAGCTCGTCCCCGGGACAGGAGGTGACAGACGAGCAGTACTTC. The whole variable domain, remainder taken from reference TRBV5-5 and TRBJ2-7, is DAGVTQSPTHLIKTRGQQVTLRCSPISGHKSVSWYQQVLGQGPQFIFQYYEKEERGRGNFPDRFSARQFPNYSSELNVNALLLGDSALYLCASSSSPGQEVTDEQYFGPGTRLTVT.

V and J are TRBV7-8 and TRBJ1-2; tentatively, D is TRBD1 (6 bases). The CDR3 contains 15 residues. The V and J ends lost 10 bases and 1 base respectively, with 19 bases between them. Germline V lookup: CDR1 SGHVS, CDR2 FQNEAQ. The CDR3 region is CATSPWTVNNYGYTF. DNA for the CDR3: TGTGCCACCAGTCCATGGACAGTGAATAACTATGGCTACACCTTC.

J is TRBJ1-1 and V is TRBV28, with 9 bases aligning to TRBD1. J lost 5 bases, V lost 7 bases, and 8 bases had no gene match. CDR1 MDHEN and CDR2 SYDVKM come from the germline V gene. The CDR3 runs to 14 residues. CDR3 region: CASTYRGRRTEAFF. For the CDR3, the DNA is TGTGCCAGCACCTACAGGGGGCGCAGAACTGAAGCTTTCTTT.

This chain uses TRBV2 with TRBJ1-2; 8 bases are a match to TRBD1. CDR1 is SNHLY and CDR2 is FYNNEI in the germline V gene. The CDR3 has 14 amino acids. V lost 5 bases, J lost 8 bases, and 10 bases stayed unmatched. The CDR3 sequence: CASSQQGGTGGYTF. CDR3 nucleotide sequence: TGTGCCAGCAGTCAACAGGGGGGTACTGGAGGCTACACCTTC.

CDR3 in DNA: TGTGCCAGCAGCCGGCCGGGACAGACCTATGGCTACACCTTC. The encoded protein is CASSRPGQTYGYTF. The chain has TRBV7-2 and TRBJ1-2; 7 bases are shared with TRBD1. V lost 5 bases and J lost 4; bases outside the gene matches: 7. The CDR3 is made up of 14 amino acids. CDR1 SGHTA and CDR2 FQGNSA come from the germline V gene.

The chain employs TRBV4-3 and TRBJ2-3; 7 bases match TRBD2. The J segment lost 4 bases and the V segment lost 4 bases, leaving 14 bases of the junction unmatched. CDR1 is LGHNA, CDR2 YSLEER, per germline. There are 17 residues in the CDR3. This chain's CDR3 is CASSLQSSGGQADTQYF. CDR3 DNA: TGCGCCAGCAGCCTCCAGTCTAGCGGAGGGCAGGCAGATACGCAGTATTTT.